The 20 T cell receptor beta chains reported below all come from one sample, sequenced in a study of metastatic and nonmetastatic thyroid tumors. TCRdb reanalyzed the PCR reads via MiXCR. Of some 50,000 clones in the sample, around 21% were seen once. No patient received treatment before thyroid surgery. Input material: blood. These receptors were taken from a male donor with papillary thyroid cancer or a benign thyroid nodule (not recorded which). Some clones in this sample may be carry-over from other donors' samples.

This clone was seen a single time. This CDR3 is CASSQLRGSEQFF. Here the CDR3 DNA reads TGTGCCAGCAGCCAATTACGTGGTAGTGAGCAGTTCTTC. The rearrangement joins TRBV4-2 to TRBJ2-1; D unclear. The CDR3 has 13 residues. CDR1 is LGHNA and CDR2 is YNFKEQ in the germline V gene. Trimming removed 2 bases at V and 9 bases at J, with 11 bases between.

The rearrangement joins TRBV30 to TRBJ2-7; maybe TRBD2 (5 bases). Trimming took 0 bases from V and 5 from J, leaving 11 bases between them. Per germline, CDR1 GTSNPN and CDR2 SVGIG (reference sequence). The CDR3 has 13 amino acids. The CDR3 nucleotides read TGTGCCTGGAGTGTTGTCCTAGCCGACGAGCAGTACTTC. Translation gives CAWSVVLADEQYF.

The chain joins TRBV12-3 or TRBV12-4 to TRBJ2-7, with D perhaps matching TRBD2 (7 bases). The V end was cut by 3 bases, the J end by 0 bases, with 9 bases between. The CDR3 totals 14 residues. CDR3 region: CASSFGGLSYEQYF. CDR3 coding DNA: TGTGCCAGCAGTTTCGGGGGGCTCTCCTACGAGCAGTACTTC.

The chain uses TRBV7-3 and TRBJ2-1; the match to TRBD2 covers 11 bases. J gave up 5 bases and V 5 bases, and 5 bases lay outside the gene matches. The CDR3 is 15 amino acids. Looked up from germline, CDR1 is SGHTA and CDR2 is FQGTGA. CDR3 amino acids: CASSLRLAGHNEQFF. In DNA, the CDR3 is TGTGCCAGCAGCCTCCGACTAGCGGGACACAATGAGCAGTTCTTC.

This clone occurred many times. The chain links TRBV6-1 to TRBJ1-1; TRBD1 aligns across 9 bases. CDR1 and CDR2 (germline): MNHNS, SASEGT. This CDR3 has 13 residues. V lost 6 bases to trimming and J lost 10 bases; unmatched junction nucleotides: 9. The DNA of the CDR3 is TGTGCCAGCAGCCCCGGGACAGGGTTATTAGCTTTCTTT. As protein: CASSPGTGLLAFF.

This clone is classed as medium-sized. The chain links TRBV24-1 to TRBJ2-3; 12 bases agree with TRBD2. V lost 1 base and J lost 7; bases outside the gene matches: 5. From germline, CDR1 is KGHDR and CDR2 SFDVKD. The length of the CDR3 is 16 residues. Here the CDR3 reads CATSDFLAGGLHTQYF. For the CDR3, the DNA is TGTGCCACCAGTGATTTCCTAGCGGGGGGGCTACATACGCAGTATTTT.

This clone was seen repeatedly, ten times or more. The V call is TRBV27, the J call TRBJ1-6, with no clear D. Trimming stripped 3 bases from V and 0 bases from J, with 6 bases between. Germline V gene data show CDR1 as MNHEY and CDR2 as SMNVEV (reference sequence). The CDR3 is made up of 15 amino acids. This chain's CDR3 is CASSFLSSYNSPLHF. CDR3 in DNA: TGTGCCAGCAGTTTTTTAAGCTCCTATAATTCACCCCTCCACTTT.

This clone came up many times. The chain uses TRBV2 and TRBJ1-6; weak D call: TRBD1 (5 bases). Trimming shortened V by 2 bases and J by 8 bases, and 10 bases separated the two germline ends. Germline V gene sequence: CDR1 SNHLY, CDR2 FYNNEI. This CDR3 comprises 14 residues. The CDR3 DNA sequence: TGTGCCAGCAGTGAAAACCCGGGGGATTCACCCCTCCACTTT. It codes for CASSENPGDSPLHF.

The genes are TRBV20-1 and TRBJ2-1; D not resolved. CDR3 length equals 12 residues. Germline V gives CDR1 DFQATT, CDR2 SNEGSKA (reference sequence). Deletions cut 3 bases from V and 6 bases from J, with 9 bases between. The CDR3 loop reads CSASPVCNEQFF. The CDR3, as DNA: TGCAGTGCTAGCCCGGTATGCAATGAGCAGTTCTTC.

This clone was recorded a few times. One end of the junction does not line up with germline, which may come from a read error. The rearrangement uses TRBV6-4 and TRBJ2-2; D is possibly TRBD1 (6 bases). The CDR3 consists of 14 residues. Germline V gene lookup returns CDR1 MRHNA and CDR2 SNTAGT. CDR3 loop: CARSDYRDTGELFF. As DNA, the CDR3 is TGTGCCAGAAGTGACTACAGGGACACCGGGGAGCTGTTTTTT.

This clone was recorded many times. The chain has TRBV7-9 and TRBJ2-7; 9 nucleotides line up with TRBD1. Germline-derived CDR1 and CDR2 are SEHNR and FQNEAQ (reference sequence). This CDR3 spans 15 amino acids. After removal of 5 bases from V and 9 bases from J, the junction contained 14 bases not matched to a gene. CDR3 residues: CASSLTGTGTIRQYF. CDR3 DNA: TGTGCCAGCAGCCTAACCGGGACAGGGACAATACGGCAGTACTTC.

This clone was recorded at least ten times. The V call is TRBV6-5, the J call TRBJ2-1; TRBD2 matches 7 bases. The germline V gene encodes CDR1 MNHEY and CDR2 SVGAGI. After removal of 2 bases from V and 4 bases from J, the junction contained 8 bases not matched to a gene. The length of the CDR3 is 16 residues. DNA for the CDR3: TGTGCCAGCAGTTACGAAGCTAGCGGTGCATACAATGAGCAGTTCTTC. This sequence encodes CASSYEASGAYNEQFF.

This clone has at least ten counts. The chain is built from TRBV3-1 and TRBJ1-1; D might be TRBD1 (6 bases). Germline CDR1 is LGHDT and CDR2 is YNNKEL (reference sequence). The CDR3 extends over 15 amino acids. V lost 5 bases and J 4 bases, leaving 17 bases between the germline ends. The CDR3 nucleotides are TGTGCCAGCAGCTGGACCAGGGGCCCGGGCACTGAAGCTTTCTTT. It translates to CASSWTRGPGTEAFF.

This clone has at least ten counts. The genes are TRBV12-3 or TRBV12-4 and TRBJ1-1, with D maybe TRBD1 (6 bases). Trimming cost V 3 bases and J 3 bases, with 14 bases left between them. This CDR3 region has 15 residues. The CDR3 DNA is TGTGCCAGCAGTTTGGGGACAATTTTTTACACTGAAGCTTTCTTT. Translated, it gives CASSLGTIFYTEAFF.

The table lists this clone with a few counts. The chain uses TRBV6-5 and TRBJ1-1; D gene ambiguous. The CDR3 consists of 14 residues. The V end was cut by 0 bases, the J end by 4 bases, with 9 bases between. Germline V gives CDR1 MNHEY, CDR2 SVGAGI. In DNA, the CDR3 is TGTGCCAGCAGTTACTCCGACGGGAGCACTGAAGCTTTCTTT. As protein: CASSYSDGSTEAFF.

This clone was detected ten times or more. Other nucleotide sequences from this sample produce the same CDR3. The chain recombines TRBV28 with TRBJ2-7; TRBD1 matches 10 bases. Germline V gene sequence: CDR1 MDHEN, CDR2 SYDVKM. There are 15 residues in the CDR3. Unmatched junction bases numbered 12, after V lost 4 bases and J lost 9 bases. CDR3 residues: CASSSPGTGVQVQYF. The CDR3 coding sequence is TGTGCCAGCAGTTCCCCCGGGACAGGGGTTCAGGTGCAGTACTTC.

At least ten counts were recorded for this clone. The junction departs from germline at one end; a sequencing error may be responsible. The chain couples TRBV7-7 to TRBJ1-2; perhaps TRBD1 as D (5 bases). The CDR3 contains 14 residues. The germline V gene encodes CDR1 SSHAT and CDR2 FNYEAQ (reference sequence). CDR3 nucleotides: TGTGCTAGCAGCCGAGGGTGGGGCAACTATGGCTACACCTTC. Amino acids: CASSRGWGNYGYTF.

By proportion, this clone is medium-sized (0.01 to 0.1%). The genes are TRBV19 and TRBJ2-1; 12 positions match TRBD2. Germline trimming cut 1 base from V and 7 bases from J; bases unmatched to any gene: 2. The CDR3 loop spans 15 amino acids. CDR1 LNHDA and CDR2 SQIVND come from the germline V gene (reference sequence). The CDR3 DNA follows: TGTGCCAGTAGTATAGTTGGGACTAGCGGGAATGAGCAGTTCTTC. Protein: CASSIVGTSGNEQFF.

At least ten counts were recorded for this clone. The chain carries TRBV19 and TRBJ2-2; D unclear. Per the germline V gene, CDR1 is LNHDA and CDR2 is SQIVND (reference sequence). This CDR3 has 15 residues. Deletions cut 5 bases from V and 7 bases from J, with 17 bases between. Written as DNA, the CDR3 is TGTGCCAGTAGTTCCCGTCGGACCTGGGGCGGGGAGCTGTTTTTT. Translated, it gives CASSSRRTWGGELFF.

This clone was seen many times. V gene TRBV12-3 or TRBV12-4 combines with J gene TRBJ1-2; D perhaps matches TRBD1 (6 bases). The CDR3 is made up of 15 amino acids. Trimming shortened V by 6 bases and J by 7 bases, and 21 bases separated the two germline ends. Here the CDR3 DNA reads TGTGCCAGCAGCAGCCCCCGCAGGGGACAACCTGGCTACACCTTC. This codes for CASSSPRRGQPGYTF.